The 21 T cell receptor beta chains given below trace back to one sample, sequenced in a study of technical replicates of blood from a handful of donors. Only in-frame clones appear in the TCRdb table, and some are missing; sequencing was by immunoSEQ multiplex PCR. This sample yields 90,000 to 100,000 clones, of which about 95% are seen a single time; approximately 0.33% belongs to the top ten. What was sequenced was T cells isolated from PBMCs. All receptors derive from a human donor in good health.

The chain joins TRBV30 to TRBJ2-7; no reliable D call. This CDR3 has 11 residues. The germline gives CDR1 GTSNPN, CDR2 SVGIG (reference sequence). Trimming cost V 3 bases and J 2 bases, with 5 bases left between them. CDR3 nucleotide sequence: TGTGCCTGGAGATCGGCCTACGAGCAGTACTTC. Its protein is CAWRSAYEQYF. Full variable domain (remainder filled in from reference TRBV30 and TRBJ2-7): SQTIHQWPATLVQPVGSPLSLECTVEGTSNPNLYWYRQAAGRGLQLLFYSVGIGQISSEVPQNLSASRPQDRQFILSSKKLLLSDSGFYLCAWRSAYEQYFGPGTRLTVT.

The V and J genes are TRBV7-2 and TRBJ1-5; D not resolved. Germline CDR1 is SGHTA and CDR2 is FQGNSA. Between the trimmed V and J ends, which lost 1 base and 6 bases, there was a span of 10 bases. The CDR3 length is 14 residues. CDR3 sequence: CASSLGVIGQPQHF. In DNA, the CDR3 is TGTGCCAGCAGCTTAGGAGTCATCGGTCAGCCCCAGCATTTT.

This clone showed up just once. The rearrangement joins TRBV5-6 to TRBJ1-2, with 12 bases matching TRBD1. Per the germline V gene, CDR1 is SGHDT and CDR2 is YYEEEE. V shed 4 bases, J shed 6 bases, and the junction held 10 bases outside the gene matches. This CDR3 is 16 amino acids long. CDR3 residues: CASSPGQGARANGYTF. CDR3 coding DNA: TGTGCCAGCAGCCCGGGACAGGGGGCGCGTGCGAATGGCTACACCTTC.

The CDR3 DNA sequence: TGTGCCAGCAGCCCATCGACAGGGGGAGAGACCCAGTACTTC. Its translation: CASSPSTGGETQYF. The rearrangement links TRBV4-2 to TRBJ2-5; 9 bases line up with TRBD1. J gave up 4 bases and V 4 bases, and 4 bases lay outside the gene matches. Germline lookup yields CDR1 LGHNA and CDR2 YNFKEQ. The CDR3 runs to 14 residues.

The chain uses TRBV27 and TRBJ1-5; TRBD1 aligns across 7 bases. Germline V gene lookup returns CDR1 MNHEY and CDR2 SMNVEV (reference sequence). The CDR3 extends over 19 amino acids. The trim removed 5 bases at V and 0 bases at J, leaving 16 bases unmatched. CDR3 protein: CASSPLLGQDEYSNQPQHF. The CDR3 DNA reads as TGTGCCAGCAGTCCATTGCTAGGACAGGATGAATATAGCAATCAGCCCCAGCATTTT.

A single count supports this clone. This chain joins TRBV5-8 and TRBJ2-1; 7 bases are shared with TRBD2. The CDR3 covers 14 residues. Trimming took 6 bases from V and 10 from J; bases not matched to a gene: 13. The germline gives CDR1 SGHTS, CDR2 YDEGEE. CDR3 sequence: CASTRDYNNWEQFF. CDR3 DNA sequence: TGTGCCAGCACCCGGGACTATAATAATTGGGAGCAGTTCTTC.

The V and J genes are TRBV5-1 and TRBJ2-7; TRBD1 agrees at 8 bases. The CDR3 consists of 15 residues. From germline, CDR1 is SGHRS and CDR2 YFSETQ. The V segment lost 3 bases and the J segment 3 bases; nucleotides outside the gene matches: 8. In DNA, the CDR3 is TGCGCCAGCAGCTCTAGCCGGGACAGGAACTACGAGCAGTACTTC. Translation gives CASSSSRDRNYEQYF.

V usage is TRBV11-3 and J usage is TRBJ2-5; no clear D. The CDR3 loop spans 13 amino acids. Per the germline V gene, CDR1 is SGHNT and CDR2 is YENEEA. Trimming stripped 4 bases from V and 5 bases from J, with 11 bases between. The CDR3 protein is CASSSHYRETQYF. CDR3 coding DNA: TGTGCCAGCAGCTCGCACTACCGGGAGACCCAGTACTTC.

This clone was counted a single time. The V call is TRBV10-2, the J call TRBJ2-1; TRBD1 aligns across 8 bases. This CDR3 has 13 residues. The junction had 2 bases not matched to a gene; V was cut back by 6 bases and J by 4 bases. From germline, CDR1 is WSHSY and CDR2 SAAADI. The CDR3 spells CASSWDRYNEQFF. Here the CDR3 DNA reads TGCGCCAGCAGCTGGGACAGGTACAATGAGCAGTTCTTC.

The V and J genes are TRBV14 and TRBJ2-7, with D perhaps TRBD2 (5 bases). Trimming stripped 4 bases from V and 6 bases from J, with 16 bases between. This CDR3 comprises 14 residues. Germline CDR1 and CDR2: SGHDN and FVKESK. In DNA, the CDR3 is TGTGCCAGCAGCCCCCGAATTCAGACTACCGAGCAGTACTTC. Its translation: CASSPRIQTTEQYF.

The chain recombines TRBV25-1 with TRBJ2-1, with D possibly matching TRBD1 (6 bases). The germline gives CDR1 MGHDK, CDR2 SYGVNS. V was cut by 0 bases and J by 14 bases, with 17 bases left in between. The CDR3 is made up of 14 amino acids. The CDR3 DNA is TGTGCCAGCAGTGAATATGGGGGCAGGGGAGACGAGTTCTTC. It translates to CASSEYGGRGDEFF.

This clone was observed once. The chain combines TRBV7-2 with TRBJ1-1; a possible D gene is TRBD1 (5 bases). V shed 5 bases and J shed 7 bases, with 20 bases lying between them. The germline CDR1 and CDR2 sequences are SGHTA and FQGNSA. CDR3 length equals 15 residues. Here the CDR3 reads CASSLRSGNLYEAFF. CDR3 in DNA: TGTGCCAGCAGCCTCCGATCAGGGAATCTCTATGAAGCTTTCTTT.

J is TRBJ2-3 and V is TRBV9; 10 nucleotides match TRBD2. The V segment lost 0 bases and the J segment 4 bases; nucleotides outside the gene matches: 14. Germline assignment: CDR1 SGDLS and CDR2 YYNGEE. This CDR3 contains 19 residues. The CDR3 spells CASSVDPSPSGRAADTQYF. The CDR3 region has the DNA TGTGCCAGCAGCGTAGACCCCTCCCCCAGCGGGAGGGCCGCAGATACGCAGTATTTT. The variable domain in full, with the rest retrieved from reference TRBV9 and TRBJ2-3, is DSGVTQTPKHLITATGQRVTLRCSPRSGDLSVYWYQQSLDQGLQFLIQYYNGEERAKGNILERFSAQQFPDLHSELNLSSLELGDSALYFCASSVDPSPSGRAADTQYFGPGTRLTVL.

This rearrangement joins TRBV30 to TRBJ1-2; D possibly corresponds to TRBD1 (6 bases). CDR1 is GTSNPN, CDR2 SVGIG, per germline (reference sequence). CDR3 length: 12 amino acids. V was shortened by 7 bases and J by 5 bases, with 14 bases between the two germline ends. CDR3 DNA: TGTGCCTCGGGACAAGATCTATATGGCTACACCTTC. Residues: CASGQDLYGYTF.

The chain carries TRBV4-3 and TRBJ1-2; D gene ambiguous. Germline CDR1 LGHNA, CDR2 YSLEER. There are 14 residues in the CDR3. Trimming left V 0 bases short and J 4 bases short, with 9 bases between. The CDR3 region is CASSQDSRSYGYTF. The CDR3 nucleotides read TGCGCCAGCAGCCAAGACTCCCGGAGCTATGGCTACACCTTC.

The V gene is TRBV5-4, the J gene TRBJ2-7; unclear D gene. The CDR3 spans 13 residues. Germline values: CDR1 SGHNT, CDR2 YYREEE (reference sequence). V lost 4 bases and J 6 bases, leaving 14 bases between the germline ends. The chain's CDR3 is CASSGGGEAEQYF. As DNA, the CDR3 is TGTGCCAGCAGCGGTGGCGGTGAAGCCGAGCAGTACTTC.

V and J are TRBV11-2 and TRBJ1-2, with D possibly TRBD1 on 5 matching bases. CDR3 size: 14 residues. The V and J ends lost 8 bases and 4 bases respectively, with 17 bases between them. CDR1 and CDR2 (germline): SGHAT, FQNNGV. The CDR3 spells CASGPPGLFYGYTF. CDR3 coding DNA: TGTGCCAGCGGTCCCCCGGGACTGTTCTATGGCTACACCTTC.

This chain joins TRBV4-3 and TRBJ2-3; 8 bases are a match to TRBD1. CDR1 is LGHNA and CDR2 is YSLEER in the germline V gene. The CDR3 is made up of 18 amino acids. The junction had 14 bases not matched to a gene; V was cut back by 4 bases and J by 2 bases. The CDR3 here is CASSLKIPGTGSTDTQYF. The CDR3 coding sequence is TGCGCCAGCAGCCTAAAGATACCCGGGACAGGATCCACAGATACGCAGTATTTT.

The chain couples TRBV5-6 to TRBJ2-7; the match to TRBD1 covers 9 bases. The CDR3 spans 15 residues. The V segment lost 3 bases and the J segment 3 bases; nucleotides outside the gene matches: 7. Germline values: CDR1 SGHDT, CDR2 YYEEEE. The CDR3 sequence is CASSSRDRAGYEQYF. For the CDR3, the DNA is TGTGCCAGCAGCTCCCGGGACAGGGCCGGCTACGAGCAGTACTTC.

Details on this clone: In the same sample, other DNA sequences code for this CDR3. This chain links TRBV9 with TRBJ2-1; D call uncertain. Germline V lookup: CDR1 SGDLS, CDR2 YYNGEE. The CDR3 contains 14 residues. The V gene lost 2 bases and the J gene lost 0 bases, with 6 bases spanning the gap. In DNA, the CDR3 is TGTGCCAGCAGCGTGAGTAGCTCCTACAATGAGCAGTTCTTC. This translates into CASSVSSSYNEQFF.

The V and J genes are TRBV15 and TRBJ1-6; no clear D gene. This CDR3 is built from 12 residues. CDR1 and CDR2 from the germline V gene are LNHNV and YYDKDF (reference sequence). Trimming took off 2 bases at V and 14 bases at J, with 10 bases between the two ends. The CDR3 sequence is CATSRSSETLHF. As DNA, the CDR3 is TGTGCCACCAGCAGATCCTCGGAGACCCTCCACTTT.